Below, 25 T cell receptor beta chains from the same sample are listed, as sequenced in a study of CD8+CD57+ T cells in acquired aplastic anemia. TCR beta VDJ and CDR3 profiles were obtained from a genomic DNA template. TCRdb reanalysed the reads using MiXCR and keeps one entry per CDR3 protein. The data show some 200,000 distinct CDR3 sequences, less than 60% seen once. Patients selected for sequencing had displayed CD8+CD57+ cell expansion by flow cytometry. Sequencing input: sorted CD4+, CD8+, or CD8+CD57+ T cells (not recorded which) from PBMCs. These receptors came from a human donor with aplastic anemia.

V usage is TRBV24-1 and J usage is TRBJ2-5; D ambiguous. CDR1 and CDR2 (germline): KGHDR, SFDVKD. Trimming pared 7 bases from V and 0 bases from J, leaving 2 bases between. The CDR3 has 11 amino acids. DNA for the CDR3: TGTGCCACCAGGGACCAAGAGACCCAGTACTTC. Amino acids: CATRDQETQYF.

This clonotype was observed a few times. This chain connects TRBV29-1 to TRBJ2-7; TRBD1 agrees at 8 bases. The ends lost 3 bases at V and 5 bases at J; junction bases unmatched: 3. CDR1 is SQVTM and CDR2 is ANQGSEA in the germline V gene. This CDR3 has 12 residues. The CDR3: CSVDRGLNEQYF. In DNA, the CDR3 is TGCAGCGTTGACAGGGGGCTAAACGAGCAGTACTTC.

Turning to this clonotype: A read error may be the cause here, since a much bigger clone is one base away. The V gene is TRBV20-1, the J gene TRBJ2-7, with TRBD1 matching over 8 bases. The CDR3 has 12 amino acids. From germline, CDR1 is DFQATT and CDR2 SNEGSKA (reference sequence). The CDR3 is CSATRQGYEQSF. CDR3 DNA sequence: TGCAGTGCTACAAGACAGGGGTACGAGCAGTCCTTC.

The table lists this clonotype with a count of one. J is TRBJ1-1 and V is TRBV20-1; D not certain. The V gene's germline CDR1 is DFQATT and CDR2 SNEGSKA (reference sequence). The CDR3 sequence is 8 residues long. V was shortened by 6 bases and J by 9 bases, with 5 bases between the two germline ends. For the CDR3, the DNA is TGCAGTGCGCCCCAAGCTTTCTTT. Residues: CSAPQAFF.

In this sample, this clonotype turned up many times. The chain joins TRBV20-1 to TRBJ2-1; perhaps D is TRBD1 or TRBD2 (6 bases each). CDR3 length: 12 amino acids. Trimming removed 7 bases at V and 6 bases at J, with 13 bases between. Germline V gene data show CDR1 as DFQATT and CDR2 as SNEGSKA (reference sequence). The CDR3 is CSGGAGSNEQFF. The CDR3 coding sequence is TGCAGTGGGGGGGCAGGCTCCAATGAGCAGTTCTTC.

This clonotype was detected many times. A clone one base away is much larger, so this may be a read error. This chain joins TRBV10-3 and TRBJ1-2, with 9 bases fitting TRBD1. This CDR3 spans 14 amino acids. Germline V gene lookup returns CDR1 ENHRY and CDR2 SYGVKD. CDR3 protein: CAVSESGTGYGYTF. CDR3 sequence (DNA): TGTGCCGTCAGTGAGTCTGGGACAGGGTATGGCTACACCTTC.

This clonotype was seen only a few times. CDR3 residues: CATSDYPSSYEQYF. The CDR3 region has the DNA TGTGCCACCAGTGATTATCCTAGCTCCTACGAGCAGTACTTC. The chain employs TRBV24-1 and TRBJ2-7, with D unresolved. V lost 2 bases, J lost 0 bases, and 7 bases lay in between. Per germline, CDR1 KGHDR and CDR2 SFDVKD. The CDR3 length is 14 residues.

V and J are TRBV5-6 and TRBJ1-4; perhaps TRBD1 as D (5 bases). The CDR3 length is 16 residues. CDR1 SGHDT and CDR2 YYEEEE come from the germline V gene. Trimming stripped 3 bases from V and 7 bases from J, with 19 bases between. CDR3: CASSSRVGGRSEKLFF. The CDR3 nucleotides read TGTGCCAGCAGCTCCCGTGTTGGGGGGAGGAGTGAAAAACTGTTTTTT.

The count of this clonotype is one. This sequence joins TRBV10-1 and TRBJ1-1; D gene uncertain. CDR1 and CDR2 from the germline V gene are WNHNN and SYGVQD (reference sequence). The CDR3 runs 13 residues. Trimming shortened V by 3 bases and J by 11 bases, and 16 bases separated the two germline ends. This chain's CDR3 is CASSEGQTLRAFF. The CDR3 nucleotides are TGCGCCAGCAGTGAAGGGCAGACCCTGAGGGCTTTCTTT.

The rearrangement joins TRBV25-1 to TRBJ2-6, with D possibly being TRBD1 (6 bases). The CDR3 is made up of 20 amino acids. Trimming shortened V by 2 bases and J by 0 bases, and 20 bases separated the two germline ends. Germline V gene lookup returns CDR1 MGHDK and CDR2 SYGVNS. DNA for the CDR3: TGTGCCAGCAGTGAAACGACAGGAGCCAAGTTCCCCTCTGGGGCCAACGTCCTGACTTTC. The encoded protein is CASSETTGAKFPSGANVLTF. Full variable domain (outside the CDR3, taken from reference TRBV25-1 and TRBJ2-6): EADIYQTPRYLVIGTGKKITLECSQTMGHDKMYWYQQDPGMELHLIHYSYGVNSTEKGDLSSESTVSRIRTEHFPLTLESARPSHTSQYLCASSETTGAKFPSGANVLTFGAGSRLTVL.

A word on this clonotype: One junction end does not reproduce the germline sequence, and a read error may be involved. This chain uses TRBV2 with TRBJ2-7; no clear D. Germline loops: CDR1 SNHLY, CDR2 FYNNEI. The CDR3 loop spans 14 amino acids. CDR3 protein: CASSEYTVSYERYF. CDR3 DNA sequence: TGTGCCAGCAGTGAATACACCGTTAGCTACGAGCGGTACTTC.

The chain couples TRBV3-1 to TRBJ1-1, with a tentative D call TRBD1 (6 bases). There are 14 residues in the CDR3. V lost 5 bases to trimming and J lost 4 bases, with 14 bases between them. The germline CDR1 and CDR2 sequences are LGHDT and YNNKEL (reference sequence). The DNA for the CDR3 is TGTGCCAGCAGCGCCCAGGGGAGGGGCACTGAAGCTTTCTTT. It translates to CASSAQGRGTEAFF.

The table lists this clonotype with many counts. The CDR3 loop is CASSQDRGAGNTIYF. DNA for the CDR3: TGCGCCAGCAGCCAAGATCGGGGGGCAGGAAACACCATATATTTT. J is TRBJ1-3 and V is TRBV4-1, with a tentative D call TRBD1 (6 bases). CDR1 is MGHRA and CDR2 is YSYEKL in the germline V gene. The CDR3 runs to 15 residues. V lost 0 bases and J lost 4, with 10 bases in between.

Notes on this clonotype: A much larger clone lies one base from this, so it may be a read error. The V call is TRBV6-1, the J call TRBJ1-2; D ambiguous. Germline V gene lookup returns CDR1 MNHNS and CDR2 SASEGT. The CDR3 covers 13 residues. The CDR3 reads CDSSELSGYGYTF. The CDR3 DNA sequence: TGTGACAGCAGTGAGTTATCCGGCTATGGCTACACCTTC.

This clonotype was counted ten times or more. The CDR3 protein is CASTFGSGGPQHF. The CDR3 DNA reads TGTGCCAGCACCTTTGGGTCAGGAGGGCCCCAGCATTTT. This chain joins TRBV12-3 or TRBV12-4 and TRBJ1-5, with no clear D. V lost 7 bases and J lost 9, with 16 bases in between. This CDR3 has 13 amino acids.

The V gene is TRBV11-2, the J gene TRBJ2-7; 7 bases line up with TRBD1. The CDR3 totals 15 residues. Germline loops: CDR1 SGHAT, CDR2 FQNNGV. The V and J ends lost 6 bases and 0 bases, in that order; junction bases with no gene match: 8. In nucleotides, the CDR3 is TGTGCCAGCAGAGCCGGGACAGCACTCTCCTACGAGCAGTACTTC. It encodes CASRAGTALSYEQYF.

The V and J genes are TRBV24-1 and TRBJ1-2; D gene unclear. The CDR3 loop spans 11 amino acids. Germline lookup yields CDR1 KGHDR and CDR2 SFDVKD. Trimming stripped 7 bases from V and 5 bases from J, with 7 bases between. DNA for the CDR3: TGTGCCACCAGCGGGGATTATGGCTACACCTTC. It translates to CATSGDYGYTF.

This clonotype was seen more than once but under ten times. The V gene is TRBV24-1, the J gene TRBJ2-5; a possible D gene is TRBD2 (5 bases). The V gene's germline CDR1 is KGHDR and CDR2 SFDVKD. The germline V and J ends were trimmed by 5 bases and 2 bases, with 11 bases remaining between them. The CDR3 consists of 14 residues. Here the CDR3 reads CATSGQLGQETQYF. In DNA, the CDR3 is TGTGCCACCAGTGGTCAACTAGGACAAGAGACCCAGTACTTC.

The chain's CDR3 is CSVESRGGGNETQYF. CDR3 bases: TGCAGCGTTGAATCCAGGGGGGGCGGGAATGAGACCCAGTACTTC. The J gene is TRBJ2-5, the V gene TRBV29-1; D may match TRBD1 or TRBD2 (7 bases each). CDR1 is SQVTM, CDR2 ANQGSEA, per germline. The CDR3 is 15 amino acids. Trimming cost V 2 bases and J 5 bases, with 18 bases left between them.

The chain recombines TRBV7-2 with TRBJ1-3; no clear D gene. Germline V gene sequence: CDR1 SGHTA, CDR2 FQGNSA. The CDR3 spans 9 residues. V was clipped by 2 bases and J by 11 bases, with 1 base between them. Written as DNA, the CDR3 is TGTGCCAGCAGCTTACCCATATATTTT. This translates into CASSLPIYF.

This clonotype showed up just a few times. The V and J genes are TRBV5-4 and TRBJ2-2; TRBD2 agrees at 9 bases. Germline V gene lookup returns CDR1 SGHNT and CDR2 YYREEE (reference sequence). V lost 0 bases and J lost 7; bases outside the gene matches: 7. There are 16 residues in the CDR3. Here the CDR3 reads CASSLAPGLAGGELFF. The CDR3 DNA reads TGTGCCAGCAGCTTGGCCCCGGGACTAGCTGGCGGGGAGCTGTTTTTT.

The chain couples TRBV10-1 to TRBJ1-1, with D unclear. The CDR3 runs 11 residues. The germline V and J ends were trimmed by 8 bases and 5 bases, with 9 bases remaining between them. CDR1 is WNHNN, CDR2 SYGVQD, per germline (reference sequence). Here the CDR3 DNA reads TGCGCCAGCGGTAGTCGGACTGAAGCTTTCTTT. Encoded protein: CASGSRTEAFF.

This clonotype was observed at least ten times. One end of the junction varies from germline; a read error may be responsible. The CDR3 sequence is CSAGENPQVGGYTF. CDR3 DNA: TGCAGTGCTGGAGAGAACCCACAGGTTGGAGGCTACACCTTC. The genes are TRBV20-1 and TRBJ1-2, with a possible D match to TRBD1 (5 bases). The germline V gene has CDR1 DFQATT and CDR2 SNEGSKA (reference sequence). The CDR3 length is 14 residues.

The J gene is TRBJ2-5, the V gene TRBV7-9; 10 bases line up with TRBD1. The CDR3 contains 15 residues. With 6 bases clipped from V and 2 bases from J, the junction kept 6 bases outside the gene matches. The germline CDR1 and CDR2 sequences are SEHNR and FQNEAQ (reference sequence). CDR3 sequence (DNA): TGTGCCAGCAGAAAGGGACAGGGGAGGCAAGAGACCCAGTACTTC. Its protein is CASRKGQGRQETQYF.

The sample holds many counts of this clonotype. The chain couples TRBV20-1 to TRBJ2-1, with D uncertain. The CDR3 contains 11 residues. Germline-derived CDR1 and CDR2 are DFQATT and SNEGSKA (reference sequence). Trimming pared 3 bases from V and 7 bases from J, leaving 7 bases between. The CDR3 here is CSASPLNEQFF. Written as DNA, the CDR3 is TGCAGTGCTAGCCCCTTAAATGAGCAGTTCTTC.